This T cell receptor (beta chain) was sequenced for a study of blood T cell repertoires in COVID-19. In the study's own analysis: Estimates of nucleated cell counts were drawn from the amplification of reference gene primers. The repertoire was sequenced with immunoSEQ multiplex PCR; TCRdb's copy has only in-frame clones and lacks some. The D gene and trimming were derived from the DNA, and the V and J assignments and clone size from that table. This sample has about 270,000 clones, with approximately 92% found just once. This CDR3 has 14 residues. V gave up 4 bases and J gave up 6 bases; unmatched junction bases: 6. Per the germline V gene, CDR1 is SGHNT and CDR2 is YYREEE (reference sequence). Participant ages covered about 18 to 95 years across 20 to 30 US areas. Two negative PCRs, clearance, or symptom resolution characterized the recovered Cohort 3 donors.

The rearrangement uses TRBV5-4 and TRBJ2-7; 11 nucleotides line up with TRBD2. Sequencing was performed on PBMCs or T cells enriched from blood (not recorded which). This clonotype was obtained from a woman aged 18 to 35 who had recovered from COVID-19. CDR3 amino acids: CASSIAGGALEQYF. CDR3 DNA sequence: TGTGCCAGCAGCATAGCGGGGGGGGCCCTCGAGCAGTACTTC.